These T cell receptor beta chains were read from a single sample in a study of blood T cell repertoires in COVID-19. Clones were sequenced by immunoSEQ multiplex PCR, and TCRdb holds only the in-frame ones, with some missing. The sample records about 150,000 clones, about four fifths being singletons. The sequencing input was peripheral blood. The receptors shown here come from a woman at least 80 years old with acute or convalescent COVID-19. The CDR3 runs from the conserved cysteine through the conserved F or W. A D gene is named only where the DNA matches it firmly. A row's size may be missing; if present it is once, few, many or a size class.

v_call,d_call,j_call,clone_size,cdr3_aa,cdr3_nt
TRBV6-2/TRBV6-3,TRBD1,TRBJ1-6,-,CASSRQGNSPLHF,TGTGCCAGCAGTCGACAGGGTAATTCACCCCTCCACTTT
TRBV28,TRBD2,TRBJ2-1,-,CASSPAGGLSSYNEQFF,TGTGCCAGCAGCCCCGCGGGGGGCCTTAGCTCCTACAATGAGCAGTTCTTC
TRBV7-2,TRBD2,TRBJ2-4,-,CASSLEGLAGNIQYF,TGTGCCAGCAGCTTAGAGGGACTAGCGGGGAACATTCAGTACTTC
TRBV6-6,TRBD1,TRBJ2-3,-,CASSHQQGMDTQYF,TGTGCCAGCAGTCACCAACAGGGGATGGATACGCAGTATTTT
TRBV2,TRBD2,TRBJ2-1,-,CASREGTTTSSEFF,TGTGCCAGCAGGGAAGGGACTACCACTTCGTCGGAGTTCTTC
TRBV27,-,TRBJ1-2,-,CASRPNQGNGYTF,TGTGCCAGCAGACCTAATCAGGGAAACGGCTACACCTTC
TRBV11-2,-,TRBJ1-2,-,CASSLEQVLGYTF,TGTGCCAGCAGCTTAGAACAGGTTCTTGGCTACACCTTC
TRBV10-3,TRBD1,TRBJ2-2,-,CAISEGGYRGRGNTGELFF,TGTGCCATCAGTGAGGGGGGGTACAGGGGGCGCGGGAACACCGGGGAGCTGTTTTTT
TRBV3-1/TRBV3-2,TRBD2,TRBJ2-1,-,CASSQEGLAGVDEQFF,TGTGCCAGCAGCCAAGAGGGTCTAGCGGGGGTGGATGAGCAGTTCTTC
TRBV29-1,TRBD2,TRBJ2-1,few,CSGAGRSSYNEQFF,TGCAGCGGAGCGGGGCGTAGCTCCTACAATGAGCAGTTCTTC
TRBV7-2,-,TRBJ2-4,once,CASSSQEPIKNIQYF,TGTGCCAGCAGCTCACAGGAGCCCATTAAAAACATTCAGTACTTC
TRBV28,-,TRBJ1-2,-,CASSLGGPTIYGYTF,TGTGCCAGCAGTTTGGGAGGACCGACTATCTATGGCTACACCTTC
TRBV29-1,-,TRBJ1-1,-,CSVEGGGGGTEAFF,TGCAGCGTAGAAGGAGGAGGGGGGGGAACTGAAGCTTTCTTT
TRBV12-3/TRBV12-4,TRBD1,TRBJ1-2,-,CASSPTGEVGYTF,TGTGCCAGCAGCCCGACAGGGGAGGTCGGCTACACCTTC
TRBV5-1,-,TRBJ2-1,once,CASSLSVGVIISSYNEQFF,TGCGCCAGCAGCTTGTCTGTCGGGGTCATTATCAGCTCCTACAATGAGCAGTTCTTC
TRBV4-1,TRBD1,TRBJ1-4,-,CASSQSGTGAEKLFF,TGCGCCAGCAGCCAGTCGGGGACAGGGGCCGAAAAACTGTTTTTT
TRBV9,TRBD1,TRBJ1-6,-,CASSPHPGTGNSPLHF,TGTGCCAGCAGCCCCCACCCCGGGACAGGAAATTCACCCCTCCACTTT
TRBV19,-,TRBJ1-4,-,CASRLGNSNEKLFF,TGTGCCAGTAGACTCGGGAATTCTAATGAAAAACTGTTTTTT